This T cell receptor beta chain was identified during a study of tumor-infiltrating lymphocytes in primary liver carcinoma. Study observations and caveats: Representation across all five tumor regions was limited to only about 7.5-24% of top clones.

With approximately 470 ng total RNA as template and a constant-region primer, TCR beta cDNA was made. Each TCR beta library was derived from three nested multiplex PCR rounds that employed slightly modified ARM-PCR. In the first two PCR rounds, TRBV1-TRBV30 forward primers were paired with a C-beta reverse primer, and each round lasted about 9 cycles. One entry per CDR3 protein results from TCRdb running MiXCR on the multiplex PCR reads. The repertoire consists of fewer than 250,000 distinct CDR3 sequences, with around four fifths occurring once and the leading ten covering roughly 18%. The study co-extracted DNA and RNA from approximately 20-30 mg of unsorted bulk tissue. Treatment of the patients' primary liver carcinoma consisted of surgical resection. CDR1 is GTSNPN, CDR2 SVGIG, per germline (reference sequence). The trim removed 1 base at V and 4 bases at J, leaving 1 base unmatched. The CDR3 has 15 residues.

Concerning this clonotype itself: The antigen remains unidentified. Since a much larger clone is just one base distant, this may be a read error.

This sequence was found in a middle-aged man with primary liver carcinoma and hepatitis B virus infection. The sequenced sample consisted of tumor tissue from primary liver carcinoma. The rearrangement joins TRBV30 to TRBJ2-2, with 12 bases aligning to TRBD1. The CDR3 loop is CAWSGGQGATGELFF. The CDR3 nucleotides read TGTGCCTGGAGTGGGGGACAGGGGGCCACCGGGGAGCTGTTTTTT. The full variable domain, completed using reference TRBV30 and TRBJ2-2, is SQTIHQWPATLVQPVGSPLSLECTVEGTSNPNLYWYRQAAGRGLQLLFYSVGIGQISSEVPQNLSASRPQDRQFILSSKKLLLSDSGFYLCAWSGGQGATGELFFGEGSRLTVL.